The rows below give T cell receptor beta chains drawn from one sample of a study of blood T cell repertoires in COVID-19. Method: immunoSEQ multiplex PCR; TCRdb's copy keeps in-frame clones and lacks some. The data contain about 440,000 clones, approximately 88% of them singletons. The sequencing input was peripheral blood. The receptor source for this set is a woman aged 50 to 60 with COVID-19, enrolled during active disease. Each CDR3 is given with its conserved first and last residue. Each record gives: clone size, V gene, J gene, D gene, CDR3 DNA, CDR3 protein. A D gene is named only where the DNA matches it firmly. Rows give clone size only sometimes, using once, few, many, or a class for an expanded clone.

size: -; V: TRBV10-3; J: TRBJ1-5; D: -; DNA: TGTGCCATCAGTCCAAACCAGGGAAGCAATCAGCCCCAGCATTTT; CDR3: CAISPNQGSNQPQHF
size: -; V: TRBV6-5; J: TRBJ1-5; D: -; DNA: TGTGCCAGCGGACAGTATCAGCCCCAGCATTTT; CDR3: CASGQYQPQHF
size: few; V: TRBV5-6; J: TRBJ1-3; D: -; DNA: TGTGCCAGCAGCTTGGCCCCAGGGTACTCTGGAAACACCATATATTTT; CDR3: CASSLAPGYSGNTIYF
size: -; V: TRBV6-5; J: TRBJ2-1; D: -; DNA: TGTGCCAGCATCCCCGGGCAGGGACAAGCGGATGAGCAGTTCTTC; CDR3: CASIPGQGQADEQFF
size: -; V: TRBV3-1/TRBV3-2; J: TRBJ1-6; D: TRBD1; DNA: TGTGCCAGCAGCTCGCGGGACAGCTTTAATTCACCCCTCCACTTT; CDR3: CASSSRDSFNSPLHF
size: -; V: TRBV10-1; J: TRBJ2-2; D: TRBD1; DNA: TGCGCCAGCAGTGAGTCGGGACAGGGGGCGCGCACCGGGGAGCTGTTTTTT; CDR3: CASSESGQGARTGELFF
size: -; V: TRBV5-8; J: TRBJ1-1; D: TRBD1; DNA: TGTGCCAGCAGCCGGACAGGGGGCGCGGGGACTGAAGCTTTCTTT; CDR3: CASSRTGGAGTEAFF
size: once; V: TRBV28; J: TRBJ1-5; D: TRBD1; DNA: TGTGCCAGCAGTTTGCCGGACAGGGGGCTGCCCCAGCATTTT; CDR3: CASSLPDRGLPQHF
size: once; V: TRBV23-1; J: TRBJ1-1; D: -; DNA: TGCGCCAGCAGTCATTATTGCGGGACGGGGAACACTGAAGCTTTCTTT; CDR3: CASSHYCGTGNTEAFF
size: -; V: TRBV6-5; J: TRBJ2-1; D: -; DNA: TGTGCCAGCAGCCCCCTCGCGGGCAATGAGCAGTTCTTC; CDR3: CASSPLAGNEQFF
size: few; V: TRBV9; J: TRBJ1-1; D: TRBD1; DNA: TGTGCCAGCAGCGGCCGGGACAGGGCAACTGAAGCTTTCTTT; CDR3: CASSGRDRATEAFF
size: -; V: TRBV5-4; J: TRBJ2-3; D: -; DNA: TGTGCCGGAGGCCACGGAGCGAGGGACACAGATACGCAGTATTTT; CDR3: CAGGHGARDTDTQYF
size: -; V: TRBV29-1; J: TRBJ2-1; D: TRBD1; DNA: TGCAGCGTCCACAGGGGCTACAATGAGCAGTTCTTC; CDR3: CSVHRGYNEQFF
size: -; V: TRBV12-3/TRBV12-4; J: TRBJ1-4; D: -; DNA: TGTGCCAGCAGTTCAGGGATTAATGAAAAACTGTTTTTT; CDR3: CASSSGINEKLFF
size: -; V: TRBV9; J: TRBJ2-1; D: -; DNA: TGTGCCAGCAGCGCCGGCGGGGGCCGACACTGGGGGCAGTTCTTC; CDR3: CASSAGGGRHWGQFF
size: -; V: TRBV5-1; J: TRBJ1-2; D: TRBD1; DNA: TGCGCCAGCAGGCCACAACAGGGGTCCTATGGCTACACCTTC; CDR3: CASRPQQGSYGYTF
size: -; V: TRBV27; J: TRBJ1-2; D: -; DNA: TGTGCCAGCAGTTTATTCGGGGACTATGGCTACACCTTC; CDR3: CASSLFGDYGYTF
size: -; V: TRBV19; J: TRBJ2-5; D: -; DNA: TGTGCCAGTAGTGGCCCAGCGGTGGGAGAGACCCAGTACTTC; CDR3: CASSGPAVGETQYF
size: -; V: TRBV27; J: TRBJ2-3; D: -; DNA: TGTGCCAGCAGTCCCAGGACAGATACGCAGTATTTT; CDR3: CASSPRTDTQYF
size: -; V: TRBV4-1; J: TRBJ2-7; D: -; DNA: TGCGCCAGCAGCCGCGGGGCGGAAGAGGAGCAGTACTTC; CDR3: CASSRGAEEEQYF
size: -; V: TRBV19; J: TRBJ1-2; D: TRBD1; DNA: TGTGCCAGTAGTGGGGATACAGGGGTTCCCTATGGCTACACCTTC; CDR3: CASSGDTGVPYGYTF
size: -; V: TRBV7-9; J: TRBJ2-3; D: TRBD1; DNA: TGTGCCAGCAGCTTGAGACAGGGGGCCGGAGATACGCAGTATTTT; CDR3: CASSLRQGAGDTQYF
size: -; V: TRBV29-1; J: TRBJ1-5; D: -; DNA: TGCAGCGTTGCAGAGCAACCGGATCAGCCCCAGCATTTT; CDR3: CSVAEQPDQPQHF
size: -; V: TRBV6-2/TRBV6-3; J: TRBJ2-1; D: TRBD2; DNA: TGTGCCAGCAGACCTGCGGGGGGGCACTACAATGAGCAGTTCTTC; CDR3: CASRPAGGHYNEQFF
size: -; V: TRBV30; J: TRBJ1-5; D: -; DNA: TGTGCCTGGAGTCCCTGGCGGGATAGCAATCAGCCCCAGCATTTT; CDR3: CAWSPWRDSNQPQHF
size: -; V: TRBV28; J: TRBJ1-6; D: TRBD1; DNA: TGTGCCAGCAGCCCGCCGGGACAGGGCTATAATTCACCCCTCCACTTT; CDR3: CASSPPGQGYNSPLHF
size: -; V: TRBV3-1/TRBV3-2; J: TRBJ1-4; D: -; DNA: TGTGCCAGCAGCCAAGGGACAGCAACTAATGAAAAACTGTTTTTT; CDR3: CASSQGTATNEKLFF
size: -; V: TRBV3-1/TRBV3-2; J: TRBJ2-2; D: -; DNA: TGTGCCAGCAGCCAACGTACCGGGGAGCTGTTTTTT; CDR3: CASSQRTGELFF
size: -; V: TRBV11-3; J: TRBJ1-1; D: -; DNA: TGTGCCAGCAGCTTCGGAGGTGGCACTGAAGCTTTCTTT; CDR3: CASSFGGGTEAFF
size: -; V: TRBV18; J: TRBJ2-1; D: TRBD2; DNA: TGTGCCAGCTCACCCCGACTAGCGGGGTATGAGCAGTTCTTC; CDR3: CASSPRLAGYEQFF
size: few; V: TRBV7-9; J: TRBJ1-1; D: -; DNA: TGTGCCAGCAGCCCCCCCCGGACAGCGAACACTGAAGCTTTCTTT; CDR3: CASSPPRTANTEAFF
size: once; V: TRBV5-4; J: TRBJ1-2; D: -; DNA: TGTGCCAGCAGCTCCCCGGGTCGGACAGCGACGCGCTATGGCTACACCTTC; CDR3: CASSSPGRTATRYGYTF
size: -; V: TRBV28; J: TRBJ2-7; D: -; DNA: TGTGCCAGCTTTGATGGAGGTCCGTACGAGCAGTACTTC; CDR3: CASFDGGPYEQYF
size: -; V: TRBV7-2; J: TRBJ2-7; D: -; DNA: TGTGCCAGCAGCCCCGACAATCCGGGATACTACGAGCAGTACTTC; CDR3: CASSPDNPGYYEQYF
size: once; V: TRBV24-1; J: TRBJ2-3; D: -; DNA: TGTGCCACCAGTAGAAGCTTCGGCACAGATACGCAGTATTTT; CDR3: CATSRSFGTDTQYF
size: -; V: TRBV24-1; J: TRBJ2-3; D: TRBD2; DNA: TGTGCCACCAGTGATTTCGCGGGGGGCGGCACAGATACGCAGTATTTT; CDR3: CATSDFAGGGTDTQYF
size: -; V: TRBV6-5; J: TRBJ1-4; D: TRBD1; DNA: TGTGCCAGCAGCCGCGACAGGGATGAAAAACTGTTTTTT; CDR3: CASSRDRDEKLFF
size: -; V: TRBV7-8; J: TRBJ1-6; D: -; DNA: TGTGCCAGCACGGTGGGGAGTTCACCCCTCCACTTT; CDR3: CASTVGSSPLHF
size: -; V: TRBV4-1; J: TRBJ1-3; D: -; DNA: TGCGCCAGCAGCCATTCTGGGAGGGCGGGGCCCTCTGGAAACACCATATATTTT; CDR3: CASSHSGRAGPSGNTIYF
size: once; V: TRBV7-2; J: TRBJ1-2; D: TRBD1; DNA: TGTGCCAGCAGCCTCCCCGGGACAGGGGGCTTCGGCTACACCTTC; CDR3: CASSLPGTGGFGYTF
size: -; V: TRBV27; J: TRBJ2-2; D: TRBD2; DNA: TGTGCCAGCAGTTTATCGGGTCGGGGGGGCCACGGGGAGCTGTTTTTT; CDR3: CASSLSGRGGHGELFF
size: once; V: TRBV5-4; J: TRBJ2-7; D: -; DNA: TGTGCCAGCAGCTCCAGACAGGTCGAGCAGTACTTC; CDR3: CASSSRQVEQYF
size: -; V: TRBV9; J: TRBJ1-1; D: -; DNA: TGTGCCAGCAGCGGCTTTCGGGACTCCATGAACACTGAAGCTTTCTTT; CDR3: CASSGFRDSMNTEAFF
size: -; V: TRBV10-1; J: TRBJ2-2; D: TRBD2; DNA: TGCGCCAGCAGTGATGGACTAGCGGGGGGCCACACCGGGGAGCTGTTTTTT; CDR3: CASSDGLAGGHTGELFF
size: -; V: TRBV5-1; J: TRBJ2-7; D: -; DNA: TGCGCCAGCAGCACGGGTACAGGGAGCTACGAGCAGTACTTC; CDR3: CASSTGTGSYEQYF
size: -; V: TRBV19; J: TRBJ1-2; D: -; DNA: TGTGCCAGTAGTATTAAGACATTTAACTATGGCTACACCTTC; CDR3: CASSIKTFNYGYTF
size: -; V: TRBV5-6; J: TRBJ2-1; D: -; DNA: TGTGCCAGCATTCGCCGGGCGGCGGGGGCGGCCTACAATGAGCAGTTCTTC; CDR3: CASIRRAAGAAYNEQFF
size: -; V: TRBV6-6; J: TRBJ1-5; D: -; DNA: TGTGCCAGCAGTTACCTCGAGGGTAGCAATCAGCCCCAGCATTTT; CDR3: CASSYLEGSNQPQHF
size: -; V: TRBV19; J: TRBJ1-3; D: -; DNA: TGTGCCAGTAGGAACTCGGGGGGGACACCTGGAAACACCATATATTTT; CDR3: CASRNSGGTPGNTIYF